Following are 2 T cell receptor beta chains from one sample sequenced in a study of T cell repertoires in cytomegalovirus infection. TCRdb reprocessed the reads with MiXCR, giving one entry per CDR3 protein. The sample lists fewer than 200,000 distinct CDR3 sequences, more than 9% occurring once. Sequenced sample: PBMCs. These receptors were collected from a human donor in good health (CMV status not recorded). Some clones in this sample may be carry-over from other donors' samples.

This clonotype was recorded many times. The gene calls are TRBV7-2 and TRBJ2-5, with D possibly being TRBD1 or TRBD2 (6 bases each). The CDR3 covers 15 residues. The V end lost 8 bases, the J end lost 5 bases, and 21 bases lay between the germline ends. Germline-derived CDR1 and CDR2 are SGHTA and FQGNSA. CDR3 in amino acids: CASRAPGQGRETQYF. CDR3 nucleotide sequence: TGTGCCAGCCGAGCCCCGGGCCAGGGGAGGGAGACCCAGTACTTC.

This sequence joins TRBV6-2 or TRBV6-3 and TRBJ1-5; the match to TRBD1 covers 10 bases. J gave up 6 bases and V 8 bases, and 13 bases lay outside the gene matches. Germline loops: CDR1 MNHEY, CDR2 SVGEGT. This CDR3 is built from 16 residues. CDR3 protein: CASWAGQGFRSQPQHF. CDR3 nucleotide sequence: TGTGCCAGCTGGGCGGGACAGGGGTTTAGAAGTCAGCCCCAGCATTTT.